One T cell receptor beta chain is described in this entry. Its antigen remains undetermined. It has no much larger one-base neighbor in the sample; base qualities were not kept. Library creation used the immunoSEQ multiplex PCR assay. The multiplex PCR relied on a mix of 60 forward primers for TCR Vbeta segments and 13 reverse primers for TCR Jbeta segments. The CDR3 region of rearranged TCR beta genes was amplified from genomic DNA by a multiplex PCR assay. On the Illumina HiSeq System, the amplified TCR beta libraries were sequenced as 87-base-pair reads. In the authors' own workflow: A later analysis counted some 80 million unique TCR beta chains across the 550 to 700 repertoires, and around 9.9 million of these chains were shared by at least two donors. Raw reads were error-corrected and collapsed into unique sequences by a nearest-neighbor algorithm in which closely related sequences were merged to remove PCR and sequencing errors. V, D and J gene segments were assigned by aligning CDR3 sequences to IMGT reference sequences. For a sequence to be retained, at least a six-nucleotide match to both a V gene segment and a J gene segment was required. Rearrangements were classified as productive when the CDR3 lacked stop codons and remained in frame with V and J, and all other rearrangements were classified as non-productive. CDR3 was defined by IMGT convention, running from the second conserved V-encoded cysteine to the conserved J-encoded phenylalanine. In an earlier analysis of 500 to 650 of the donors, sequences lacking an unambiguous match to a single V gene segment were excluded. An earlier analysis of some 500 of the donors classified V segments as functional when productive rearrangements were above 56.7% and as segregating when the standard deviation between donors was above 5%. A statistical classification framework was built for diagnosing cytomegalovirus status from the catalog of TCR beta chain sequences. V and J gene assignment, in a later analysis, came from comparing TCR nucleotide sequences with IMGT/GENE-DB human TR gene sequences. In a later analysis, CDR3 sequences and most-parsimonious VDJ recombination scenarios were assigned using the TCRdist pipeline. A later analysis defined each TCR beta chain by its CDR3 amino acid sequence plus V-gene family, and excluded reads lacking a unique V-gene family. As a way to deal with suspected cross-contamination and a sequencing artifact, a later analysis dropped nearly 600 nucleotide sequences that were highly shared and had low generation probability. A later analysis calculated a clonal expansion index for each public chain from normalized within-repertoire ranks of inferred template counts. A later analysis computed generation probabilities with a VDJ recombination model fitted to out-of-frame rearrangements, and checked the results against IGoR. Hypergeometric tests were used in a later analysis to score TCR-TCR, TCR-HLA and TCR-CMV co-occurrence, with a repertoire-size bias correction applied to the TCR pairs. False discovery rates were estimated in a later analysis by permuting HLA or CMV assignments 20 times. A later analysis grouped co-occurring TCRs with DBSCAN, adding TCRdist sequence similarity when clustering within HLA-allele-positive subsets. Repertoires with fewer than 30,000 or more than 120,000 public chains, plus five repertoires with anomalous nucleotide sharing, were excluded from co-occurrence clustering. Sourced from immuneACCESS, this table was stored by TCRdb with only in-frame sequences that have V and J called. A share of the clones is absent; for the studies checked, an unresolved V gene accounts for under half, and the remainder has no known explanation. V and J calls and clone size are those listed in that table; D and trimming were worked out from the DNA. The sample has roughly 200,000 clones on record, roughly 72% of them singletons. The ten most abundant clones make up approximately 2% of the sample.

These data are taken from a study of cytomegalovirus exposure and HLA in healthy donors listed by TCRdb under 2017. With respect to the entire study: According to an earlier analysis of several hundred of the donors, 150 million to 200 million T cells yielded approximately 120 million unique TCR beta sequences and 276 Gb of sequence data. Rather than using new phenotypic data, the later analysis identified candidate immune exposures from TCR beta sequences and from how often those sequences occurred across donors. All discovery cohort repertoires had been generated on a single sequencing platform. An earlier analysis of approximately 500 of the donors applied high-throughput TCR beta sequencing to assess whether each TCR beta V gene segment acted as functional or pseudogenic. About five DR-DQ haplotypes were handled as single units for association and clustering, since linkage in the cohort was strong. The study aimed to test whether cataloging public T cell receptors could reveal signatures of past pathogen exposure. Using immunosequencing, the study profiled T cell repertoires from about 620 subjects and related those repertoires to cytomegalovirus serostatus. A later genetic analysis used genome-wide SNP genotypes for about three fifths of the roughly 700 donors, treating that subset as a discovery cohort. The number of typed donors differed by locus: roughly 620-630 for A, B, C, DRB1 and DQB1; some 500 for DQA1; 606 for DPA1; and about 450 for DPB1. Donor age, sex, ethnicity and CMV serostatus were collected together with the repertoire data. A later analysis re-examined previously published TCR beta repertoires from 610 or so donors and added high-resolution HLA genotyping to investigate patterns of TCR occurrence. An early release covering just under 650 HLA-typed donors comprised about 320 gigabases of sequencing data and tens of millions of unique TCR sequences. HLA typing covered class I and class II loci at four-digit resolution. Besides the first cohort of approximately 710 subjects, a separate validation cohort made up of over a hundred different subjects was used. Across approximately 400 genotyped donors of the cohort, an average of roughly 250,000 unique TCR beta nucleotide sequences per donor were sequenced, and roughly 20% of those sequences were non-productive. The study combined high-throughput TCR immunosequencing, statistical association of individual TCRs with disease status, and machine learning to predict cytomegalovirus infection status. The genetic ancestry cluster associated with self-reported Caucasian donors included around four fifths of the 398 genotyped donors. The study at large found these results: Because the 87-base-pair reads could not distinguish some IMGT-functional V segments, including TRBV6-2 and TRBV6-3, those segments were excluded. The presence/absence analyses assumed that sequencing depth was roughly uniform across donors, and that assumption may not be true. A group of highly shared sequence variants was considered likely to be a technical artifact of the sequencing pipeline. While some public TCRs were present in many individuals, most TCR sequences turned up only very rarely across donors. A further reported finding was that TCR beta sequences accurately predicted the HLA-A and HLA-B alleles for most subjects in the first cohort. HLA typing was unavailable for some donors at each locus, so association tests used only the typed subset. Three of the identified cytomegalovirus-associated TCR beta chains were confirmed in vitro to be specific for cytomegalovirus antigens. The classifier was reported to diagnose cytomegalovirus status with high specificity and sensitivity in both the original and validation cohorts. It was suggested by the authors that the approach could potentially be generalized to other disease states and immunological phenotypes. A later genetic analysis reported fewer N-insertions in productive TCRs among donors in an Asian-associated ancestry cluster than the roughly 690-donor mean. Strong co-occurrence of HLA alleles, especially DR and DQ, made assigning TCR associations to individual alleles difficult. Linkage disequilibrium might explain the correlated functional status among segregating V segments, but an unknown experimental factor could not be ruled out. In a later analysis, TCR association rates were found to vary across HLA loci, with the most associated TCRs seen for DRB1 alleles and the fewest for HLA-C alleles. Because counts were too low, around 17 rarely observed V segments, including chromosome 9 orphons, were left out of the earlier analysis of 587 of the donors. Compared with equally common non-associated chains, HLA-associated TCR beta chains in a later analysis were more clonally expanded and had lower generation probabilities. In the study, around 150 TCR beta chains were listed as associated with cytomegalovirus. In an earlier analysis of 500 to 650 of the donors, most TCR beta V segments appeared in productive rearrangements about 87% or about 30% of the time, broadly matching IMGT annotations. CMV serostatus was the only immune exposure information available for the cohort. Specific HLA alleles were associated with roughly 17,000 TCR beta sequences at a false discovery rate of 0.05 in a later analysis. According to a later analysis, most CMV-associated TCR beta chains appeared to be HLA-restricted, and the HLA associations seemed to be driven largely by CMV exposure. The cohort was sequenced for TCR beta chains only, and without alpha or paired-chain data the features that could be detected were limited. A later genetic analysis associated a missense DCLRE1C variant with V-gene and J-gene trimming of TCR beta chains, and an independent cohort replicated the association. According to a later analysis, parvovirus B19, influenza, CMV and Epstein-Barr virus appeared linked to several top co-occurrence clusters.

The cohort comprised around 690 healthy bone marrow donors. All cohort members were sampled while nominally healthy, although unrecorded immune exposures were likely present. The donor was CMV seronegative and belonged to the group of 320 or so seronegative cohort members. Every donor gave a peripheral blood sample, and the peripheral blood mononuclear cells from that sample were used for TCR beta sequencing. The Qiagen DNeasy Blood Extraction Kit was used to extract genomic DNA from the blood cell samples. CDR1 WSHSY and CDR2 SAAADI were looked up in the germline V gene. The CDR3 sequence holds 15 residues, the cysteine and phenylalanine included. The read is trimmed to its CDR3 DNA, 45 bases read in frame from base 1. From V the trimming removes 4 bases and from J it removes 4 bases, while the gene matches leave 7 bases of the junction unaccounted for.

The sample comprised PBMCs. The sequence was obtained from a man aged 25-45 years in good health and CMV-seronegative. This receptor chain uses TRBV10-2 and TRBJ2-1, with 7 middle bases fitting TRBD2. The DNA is TGCGCCAGCAGTGGTACTAGCGCCCGATACAATGAGCAGTTCTTC. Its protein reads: CASSGTSARYNEQFF.